Listed below are T cell receptor beta chains from one sample, sequenced in a study of blood T cell repertoires in COVID-19. Assay: immunoSEQ multiplex PCR; the TCRdb copy retains only in-frame clones and omits some. The table records about 230,000 clones, around 84% of them present only once. Sample: peripheral blood. The receptors here all came from a man in his forties or fifties with COVID-19, enrolled during active disease. Each CDR3 is given without its conserved first and last residue. The order of the fields is D gene, J gene, V gene, CDR3 protein. D genes are given only for firm matches.

D: NA; J: TRBJ2-2; V: TRBV29-1; CDR3: SARDTNTGELF
D: TRBD1; J: TRBJ1-5; V: TRBV7-2; CDR3: ASSFGTGGRQPQH
D: NA; J: TRBJ2-1; V: TRBV19; CDR3: ASLGRWRLYNEQF
D: TRBD1; J: TRBJ1-5; V: TRBV30; CDR3: AWSPQGGQPQH
D: NA; J: TRBJ1-5; V: TRBV21-1; CDR3: ASSNRGGTGQYNQPQH
D: TRBD2; J: TRBJ2-1; V: TRBV9; CDR3: ASSVVASGGYNEQF
D: NA; J: TRBJ1-3; V: TRBV5-4; CDR3: ASSLGPARVGNTIY
D: NA; J: TRBJ1-1; V: TRBV19; CDR3: ASSPHYDLNTEAF
D: NA; J: TRBJ2-7; V: TRBV10-3; CDR3: AISANNADEQY
D: TRBD1; J: TRBJ1-6; V: TRBV14; CDR3: ASSQNRGRNSPLH
D: TRBD2; J: TRBJ2-1; V: TRBV6-4; CDR3: ASSDSGTSGGANEQF
D: TRBD1; J: TRBJ2-7; V: TRBV5-6; CDR3: ASNPTGVGYEQY
D: NA; J: TRBJ2-5; V: TRBV28; CDR3: ASTQGRETQY
D: TRBD2; J: TRBJ2-2; V: TRBV7-3; CDR3: ASSPTGGAGGNTGELF
D: NA; J: TRBJ1-5; V: TRBV15; CDR3: ATSVEGMGNQPQH
D: NA; J: TRBJ1-6; V: TRBV7-6; CDR3: ASSFTENSPLH
D: NA; J: TRBJ2-3; V: TRBV7-2; CDR3: ASSLGDSGTDTQY
D: NA; J: TRBJ1-2; V: TRBV10-3; CDR3: ASVRTPGNYGYT
D: NA; J: TRBJ1-3; V: TRBV6-6; CDR3: ASSSGGQRSGNTIY
D: TRBD2; J: TRBJ2-3; V: TRBV28; CDR3: ASSSHVAGGLGDTQY
D: TRBD2; J: TRBJ2-5; V: TRBV7-7; CDR3: ASSFGLAGNQETQY
D: TRBD1; J: TRBJ2-7; V: TRBV7-8; CDR3: ASSLAGQDAKQY
D: NA; J: TRBJ2-7; V: TRBV6-5; CDR3: ASSTRDNGYEQY
D: TRBD1; J: TRBJ1-6; V: TRBV5-4; CDR3: ASSLGPGQGNSPLH
D: NA; J: TRBJ1-3; V: TRBV28; CDR3: ASSIIHGGAAGNTIY
D: NA; J: TRBJ1-2; V: TRBV7-8; CDR3: ASSLEAGNYGYT
D: TRBD1; J: TRBJ1-1; V: TRBV2; CDR3: ASRLEGPAGGMNTEAF
D: NA; J: TRBJ1-1; V: TRBV19; CDR3: ASIVNGGYMNTEAF
D: TRBD1; J: TRBJ2-2; V: TRBV5-6; CDR3: ASSLPPGGPGELF